The present entry profiles one TCR beta chain with its context. This sample was taken from a study of beta chain features in type 1 diabetes. As for the study in general: Cell yields, gender and age were similar in healthy donors and patients.

The whole isolated RNA underwent reverse transcription, so sequencing captured expressed TCRB transcripts. Sequencing was performed with immunoSEQ multiplex PCR; in TCRdb, only in-frame clones are kept and a portion is missing. The sample includes hundreds of thousands of clones, roughly 8% of them seen just once. CDR1 is SGHTA, CDR2 FQGNSA, per germline. Trimming pared 0 bases from V and 3 bases from J, leaving 12 bases between. CDR3 size: 17 residues. The V call is TRBV7-2, the J call TRBJ2-6; no definite D call. The TCR sequence derives from a woman between 18 and 29 years old in good health. Sequences were obtained from central memory CD4+ T cells from blood. The CDR3 protein is CASSLAGDFFGANVLTF. The CDR3 coding sequence is TGTGCCAGCAGCTTAGCGGGTGACTTCTTTGGGGCCAACGTCCTGACTTTC.